Shown below are 26 T cell receptor beta chains from a single sample sequenced in a study of shared clonotypes between healthy human individuals. The protocol was immunoSEQ multiplex PCR, while the TCRdb copy is restricted to in-frame clones and leaves out a portion. The sample carries fewer than 2.5 million clones, 80% to 95% recorded once. The sample was naive CD4+ T cells from PBMCs. Subset indicated: CD45RA+ positively selected. These receptors originate from a man between 18 and 35 years old in good health. Some clones in this sample may be carry-over from other donors' samples.

In its sample, this clone was seen once. This chain uses TRBV11-2 with TRBJ1-2; 10 bases agree with TRBD1. The germline gives CDR1 SGHAT, CDR2 FQNNGV. The CDR3 is made up of 14 amino acids. V dropped 5 bases and J dropped 6; count of bases not matched to a gene: 6. The CDR3 region is CASSLTGTGDGYTF. As DNA, the CDR3 is TGTGCCAGCAGCCTCACCGGGACAGGGGATGGCTACACCTTC.

This chain links TRBV9 with TRBJ2-5; 8 bases map to TRBD2. CDR1 is SGDLS, CDR2 YYNGEE, per germline. V shed 6 bases and J 1 base; nucleotides not matched to a gene: 8. The CDR3 sequence is 15 residues long. CDR3 loop: CASTTTGTSQETQYF. The CDR3 DNA sequence: TGTGCCAGCACCACCACCGGGACTAGCCAAGAGACCCAGTACTTC.

The CDR3 coding sequence is TGTGCCAGCAGCTTAGCGGGGCGGGGGCCGCCTCAAGAGACCCAGTACTTC. It is translated as CASSLAGRGPPQETQYF. The chain has TRBV7-6 and TRBJ2-5; D perhaps matches TRBD2 (7 bases). CDR1 and CDR2 (germline): SGHVS, FNYEAQ. The V end lost 0 bases, the J end lost 2 bases, and 16 bases lay between the germline ends. CDR3 length: 17 residues. Using reference TRBV7-6 and TRBJ2-5 for the parts outside the CDR3, the full variable domain is GAGVSQSPRYKVTKRGQDVALRCDPISGHVSLYWYRQALGQGPEFLTYFNYEAQQDKSGLPNDRFSAERPEGSISTLTIQRTEQRDSAMYRCASSLAGRGPPQETQYFGPGTRLLVL.

The genes are TRBV4-1 and TRBJ1-1, with D possibly TRBD1 on 6 matching bases. Germline V CDR1 and CDR2: MGHRA, YSYEKL. This CDR3 has 15 residues. V was cut by 1 base and J by 10 bases, with 19 bases left in between. The CDR3 sequence: CASSQGVFGGGGAFF. In DNA, the CDR3 is TGCGCCAGCAGCCAAGGCGTCTTCGGGGGCGGCGGAGCTTTCTTT.

V is TRBV1 and J is TRBJ2-5; the table's D call TRBD2 went unverified against the DNA. TRBV1 is a known pseudogene. The CDR3 runs 20 residues. The CDR3: CTSSQVTKPPGLAGEETQYF. CDR3 in DNA: TGCACCAGCAGCCAAGTCACCAAACCACCGGGACTAGCGGGAGAGGAGACCCAGTACTTC.

The rearrangement links TRBV7-2 to TRBJ2-3; D ambiguous. Germline V gives CDR1 SGHTA, CDR2 FQGNSA. The V and J ends lost 5 bases and 2 bases respectively, with 17 bases between them. The CDR3 length is 16 residues. The CDR3 DNA reads TGTGCCAGCAGCCGGAGTTTTGCGGAGAACACAGATACGCAGTATTTT. Translated, it gives CASSRSFAENTDTQYF.

This clone came up once. This chain joins TRBV14 and TRBJ2-7; D remains unclear. Between the trimmed V and J ends, which lost 4 bases and 3 bases, there was a span of 10 bases. This CDR3 has 13 residues. Germline CDR1 reads SGHDN; CDR2 reads FVKESK. CDR3 bases: TGTGCCAGCAGCCTTACAGAGGACTACGAGCAGTACTTC. It translates to CASSLTEDYEQYF. Combining the CDR3 with reference TRBV14 and TRBJ2-7 gives the whole variable domain EAGVTQFPSHSVIEKGQTVTLRCDPISGHDNLYWYRRVMGKEIKFLLHFVKESKQDESGMPNNRFLAERTGGTYSTLKVQPAELEDSGVYFCASSLTEDYEQYFGPGTRLTVT.

In regard to this clone: Other DNA sequences in this sample translate to the same CDR3. The rearrangement links TRBV6-5 to TRBJ2-2; D remains unclear. CDR1 MNHEY and CDR2 SVGAGI come from the germline V gene. The CDR3 has 13 residues. With 6 bases removed from V and 0 bases from J, the gap between germline ends came to 5 bases. The CDR3 sequence is CASSTANTGELFF. In nucleotides, the CDR3 is TGTGCCAGCAGCACAGCGAACACCGGGGAGCTGTTTTTT.

This sequence joins TRBV30 and TRBJ1-2; a possible D gene is TRBD1 (5 bases). Per germline, CDR1 GTSNPN and CDR2 SVGIG (reference sequence). V was pared by 5 bases and J by 2 bases, with 12 bases between. The CDR3 spans 13 residues. For the CDR3, the DNA is TGTGCCTGGCGCCGCGGGGCGAACTATGGCTACACCTTC. It is translated as CAWRRGANYGYTF.

The CDR3 spells CASSGRDRGPYEQYF. For the CDR3, the DNA is TGTGCCAGCAGTGGCCGGGACAGGGGTCCCTACGAGCAGTACTTC. This rearrangement joins TRBV6-1 to TRBJ2-7, with 10 bases identical to TRBD1. CDR1 MNHNS and CDR2 SASEGT come from the germline V gene. V shed 4 bases, J shed 2 bases, and the junction held 5 bases outside the gene matches. The CDR3 spans 15 residues.

The chain has TRBV7-2 and TRBJ2-5, with 11 bases lining up with TRBD2. Losses at the gene ends were 5 bases for V and 4 bases for J; bases not matched to a gene: 12. The germline V gene has CDR1 SGHTA and CDR2 FQGNSA. The CDR3 runs to 17 residues. The chain's CDR3 is CASSQPTSGRISETQYF. The CDR3 coding sequence is TGTGCCAGCAGCCAACCCACTAGCGGGAGAATCTCAGAGACCCAGTACTTC.

The chain has TRBV28 and TRBJ1-4; weak D call: TRBD1 (6 bases). The CDR3 sequence is 16 residues long. In germline, CDR1 is MDHEN, CDR2 SYDVKM. Trimming shortened V by 5 bases and J by 7 bases, and 20 bases separated the two germline ends. This CDR3 is CASSLGGTPRGEKLFF. In DNA, the CDR3 is TGTGCCAGCAGTCTTGGCGGGACTCCCAGGGGTGAAAAACTGTTTTTT.

As to this clone: This same CDR3 is encoded by further DNA sequences in the sample. The chain couples TRBV5-1 to TRBJ1-1; D perhaps matches TRBD1 (5 bases). Germline V gives CDR1 SGHRS, CDR2 YFSETQ. The CDR3 covers 15 residues. V lost 1 base, J lost 4 bases, and 14 bases lay in between. The CDR3: CASSLKAGSATEAFF. The CDR3 DNA reads as TGCGCCAGCAGCTTGAAGGCAGGGTCCGCCACTGAAGCTTTCTTT.

The chain's CDR3 is CASSLTGFEQFF. CDR3 coding DNA: TGTGCCAGCAGCCTGACAGGGTTTGAGCAGTTCTTC. The J gene is TRBJ2-1, the V gene TRBV11-2; 7 positions match TRBD1. V lost 5 bases and J lost 9; bases outside the gene matches: 4. The CDR3 covers 12 residues. CDR1 and CDR2 from the germline V gene are SGHAT and FQNNGV. Combining the CDR3 with reference TRBV11-2 and TRBJ2-1 gives the whole variable domain EAGVAQSPRYKIIEKRQSVAFWCNPISGHATLYWYQQILGQGPKLLIQFQNNGVVDDSQLPKDRFSAERLKGVDSTLKIQPAKLEDSAVYLCASSLTGFEQFFGPGTRLTVL.

This clone came up once. The genes are TRBV6-6 and TRBJ1-2; D gene ambiguous. Germline V gene lookup returns CDR1 MNHNY and CDR2 SVGAGI (reference sequence). V gave up 2 bases and J gave up 0 bases, with 10 bases separating them. The CDR3 loop spans 15 amino acids. CDR3 DNA: TGTGCCAGCAGTTACGGCGAGCCGGCTAACTATGGCTACACCTTC. Translation: CASSYGEPANYGYTF.

The count of this clone is one. The chain recombines TRBV11-3 with TRBJ2-5; 8 nucleotides match TRBD1. The DNA end is a closer match to TRBJ2-7, so the J assignment may be wrong. In germline, CDR1 is SGHNT, CDR2 YENEEA. The CDR3 is 15 residues long. The CDR3 DNA reads TGTGCCAGCAGCTTAGATCACGACAGGGGCTACGAGCAGTACTTC. Protein sequence: CASSLDHDRGYEQYF.

The V gene is TRBV10-3, the J gene TRBJ2-1; TRBD2 matches 14 bases. CDR3 length: 19 amino acids. CDR1 is ENHRY, CDR2 SYGVKD, per germline. V dropped 1 base and J dropped 3; count of bases not matched to a gene: 8. This CDR3 reads CAISELGLAGVPRYNEQFF. The DNA for the CDR3 is TGTGCCATCAGTGAGTTGGGACTAGCGGGAGTCCCTCGCTACAATGAGCAGTTCTTC.

This chain links TRBV5-4 with TRBJ2-4; a weak D match, TRBD2 (5 bases). In germline, CDR1 is SGHNT, CDR2 YYREEE (reference sequence). The CDR3 has 13 amino acids. V lost 7 bases, J lost 0 bases, and 8 bases lay in between. CDR3 in amino acids: CASSREAKNIQYF. In nucleotides, the CDR3 is TGTGCCAGCTCCCGGGAAGCCAAAAACATTCAGTACTTC. Using reference TRBV5-4 and TRBJ2-4 for the parts outside the CDR3, the full variable domain is ETGVTQSPTHLIKTRGQQVTLRCSSQSGHNTVSWYQQALGQGPQFIFQYYREEENGRGNFPPRFSGLQFPNYSSELNVNALELDDSALYLCASSREAKNIQYFGAGTRLSVL.

A note on this clone: A read error may explain this, as a much larger clone is one base away. Other DNA sequences from this sample encode an identical CDR3 as well. The genes are TRBV7-3 and TRBJ2-3; D is undetermined. Germline CDR1 and CDR2: SGHTA and FQGTGA. This CDR3 region has 11 residues. Trimming took off 3 bases at V and 3 bases at J, with 1 base between the two ends. The CDR3 here is CASSLTDTQYF. The DNA of the CDR3 is TGTGCCAGCAGCTTGACAGATACGCAGTATTTT.

The V gene is TRBV6-1, the J gene TRBJ1-5, with D perhaps TRBD1 (5 bases). Germline CDR1 reads MNHNS; CDR2 reads SASEGT. This CDR3 contains 15 residues. Deletions cut 8 bases from V and 4 bases from J, with 18 bases between. In nucleotides, the CDR3 is TGTGCCAGCTGGGGAGAGGGACGGTCGAATCAGCCCCAGCATTTT. It encodes CASWGEGRSNQPQHF.

The J gene is TRBJ1-4, the V gene TRBV5-1; D ambiguous. Germline V gene lookup returns CDR1 SGHRS and CDR2 YFSETQ. V dropped 4 bases and J dropped 1 base, with 8 bases sitting between them. The length of the CDR3 is 14 residues. The DNA for the CDR3 is TGCGCCAGCAGCGCTGGTGGAACTAATGAAAAACTGTTTTTT. It codes for CASSAGGTNEKLFF.

The chain joins TRBV7-2 to TRBJ1-5, with a weak D call TRBD1 (5 bases). V was cut by 1 base and J by 6 bases, with 16 bases left in between. Germline V CDR1 and CDR2: SGHTA, FQGNSA. This CDR3 is built from 16 residues. For the CDR3, the DNA is TGTGCCAGCAGCTTAGAGGGAACAACAGGTAGTCAGCCCCAGCATTTT. It codes for CASSLEGTTGSQPQHF.

With respect to this clone: The same CDR3 is also encoded by other DNA sequences in this sample. The chain is built from TRBV4-1 and TRBJ2-1; 9 nucleotides line up with TRBD1. V dropped 3 bases and J dropped 5; count of bases not matched to a gene: 2. Per germline, CDR1 MGHRA and CDR2 YSYEKL. This CDR3 has 14 residues. The CDR3 DNA follows: TGCGCCAGCAGCCAGGGACAGGGCCACAATGAGCAGTTCTTC. Amino acids: CASSQGQGHNEQFF.

V gene TRBV7-2 combines with J gene TRBJ1-3, with unresolved D. This CDR3 region has 14 residues. The germline V gene has CDR1 SGHTA and CDR2 FQGNSA. The ends were cut back, 5 bases at V and 0 bases at J, with 8 bases in the middle. This CDR3 is CASSPRYSGNTIYF. The CDR3 DNA sequence: TGTGCCAGCAGCCCAAGATACTCTGGAAACACCATATATTTT.

J is TRBJ1-5 and V is TRBV27; no reliable D call. The V gene lost 6 bases and the J gene lost 4 bases, with 16 bases spanning the gap. CDR3 length: 15 amino acids. The V gene's germline CDR1 is MNHEY and CDR2 SMNVEV (reference sequence). CDR3 amino acids: CASSPRTQPNQPQHF. CDR3 sequence (DNA): TGTGCCAGCAGCCCGCGGACCCAGCCGAATCAGCCCCAGCATTTT.

The chain recombines TRBV7-3 with TRBJ2-3; D uncertain. The CDR3 has 16 amino acids. Germline lookup yields CDR1 SGHTA and CDR2 FQGTGA. V shed 5 bases and J shed 0 bases, with 15 bases lying between them. CDR3 nucleotide sequence: TGTGCCAGCAGCCCCCATTTGGGCGCGAGCACAGATACGCAGTATTTT. This gives the protein CASSPHLGASTDTQYF.